These 32 T cell receptor beta chains came from one sample sequenced in a study of shared clonotypes between healthy human individuals. Data came from immunoSEQ multiplex PCR; TCRdb stores just in-frame clones and leaves some out. Of 700,000 or so clones detected, around 72% appear once; the ten largest clones hold approximately 1.8%. Sequences were obtained from memory CD4+ T cells sorted from blood. Described subset: CD45RA-negative fraction. The origin of the receptors is a woman aged 25 to 39 in good health.

The chain links TRBV11-2 to TRBJ2-5, with 7 bases aligning to TRBD1. The ends lost 5 bases at V and 2 bases at J; junction bases unmatched: 8. The CDR3 length is 15 residues. The germline V gene has CDR1 SGHAT and CDR2 FQNNGV. The CDR3 is CASSQIQGQQETQYF. The CDR3 nucleotides are TGTGCCAGCAGCCAGATACAGGGACAGCAAGAGACCCAGTACTTC.

The chain has TRBV7-6 and TRBJ2-7; 10 bases are a match to TRBD2. Germline V gives CDR1 SGHVS, CDR2 FNYEAQ. The CDR3 is 17 amino acids. V was pared by 1 base and J by 0 bases, with 6 bases of the junction left unmatched. The CDR3 loop is CASSLEAGGRISYEQYF. The CDR3 region has the DNA TGTGCCAGCAGCTTAGAAGCGGGGGGGCGAATCTCCTACGAGCAGTACTTC.

This clone appeared a single time. The CDR3 region is CASSLLFEAYEQYF. DNA for the CDR3: TGTGCCAGCAGCTTGTTATTCGAGGCCTACGAGCAGTACTTC. V is TRBV5-6 and J is TRBJ2-7; D gene uncertain. The CDR3 totals 14 residues. Trimming removed 1 base at V and 2 bases at J, with 10 bases between. The V gene's germline CDR1 is SGHDT and CDR2 YYEEEE. Full variable domain (remainder filled in from reference TRBV5-6 and TRBJ2-7): DAGVTQSPTHLIKTRGQQVTLRCSPKSGHDTVSWYQQALGQGPQFIFQYYEEEERQRGNFPDRFSGHQFPNYSSELNVNALLLGDSALYLCASSLLFEAYEQYFGPGTRLTVT.

The rearrangement joins TRBV5-4 to TRBJ2-7; TRBD1 is a possible D gene (6 bases). V was trimmed by 4 bases and J by 0 bases, leaving 14 bases between them. Germline CDR1 reads SGHNT; CDR2 reads YYREEE (reference sequence). The CDR3 length is 15 residues. In DNA, the CDR3 is TGTGCCAGCAGCCCCAGGGGATCCCTCTCCTACGAGCAGTACTTC. It specifies CASSPRGSLSYEQYF.

The chain links TRBV7-6 to TRBJ1-3, with a tentative D call TRBD1 (6 bases). The V gene's germline CDR1 is SGHVS and CDR2 FNYEAQ. The CDR3 has 14 amino acids. Trimming shortened V by 5 bases and J by 0 bases, and 8 bases separated the two germline ends. CDR3: CASSPDSSGNTIYF. CDR3 bases: TGTGCCAGCAGCCCGGACAGCTCTGGAAACACCATATATTTT.

This chain connects TRBV5-5 to TRBJ2-7; perhaps D is TRBD1 or TRBD2 (5 bases each). The V end was cut by 2 bases, the J end by 1 base, with 16 bases between. This CDR3 is 16 amino acids long. CDR1 is SGHKS and CDR2 is YYEKEE in the germline V gene (reference sequence). In DNA form, the CDR3 reads TGTGCCAGCAGCTTCACGGTGGGGGATCCATCCTACGAGCAGTACTTC. Translating gives CASSFTVGDPSYEQYF.

The gene calls are TRBV18 and TRBJ2-7; the D gene is possibly TRBD2 (6 bases). This CDR3 region has 13 residues. Deletions cut 5 bases from V and 5 bases from J, with 13 bases between. Germline values: CDR1 KGHSH, CDR2 LQKENI. For the CDR3, the DNA is TGTGCCAGCTCAAGACTAGATCTAGACGAGCAGTACTTC. Translated: CASSRLDLDEQYF.

This clone was observed a few times. Additional DNA sequences in this sample encode the identical CDR3. The chain is built from TRBV11-2 and TRBJ2-1; tentatively, D is TRBD1 or TRBD2 (5 bases each). The V end was cut by 5 bases, the J end by 0 bases, with 5 bases between. This CDR3 has 13 residues. Germline V CDR1 and CDR2: SGHAT, FQNNGV. CDR3 in amino acids: CASSGGSYNEQFF. CDR3 DNA: TGTGCCAGCAGCGGGGGCTCCTACAATGAGCAGTTCTTC. Full variable domain (rest looked up from reference TRBV11-2 and TRBJ2-1): EAGVAQSPRYKIIEKRQSVAFWCNPISGHATLYWYQQILGQGPKLLIQFQNNGVVDDSQLPKDRFSAERLKGVDSTLKIQPAKLEDSAVYLCASSGGSYNEQFFGPGTRLTVL.

This clone appeared a few times. The rearrangement joins TRBV6-5 to TRBJ1-5; D is unresolved. V was pared by 5 bases and J by 3 bases, with 11 bases between. Germline assignment: CDR1 MNHEY and CDR2 SVGAGI. The length of the CDR3 is 14 residues. For the CDR3, the DNA is TGTGCCAGCAGTAGGCGACAAAACAATCAGCCCCAGCATTTT. As protein: CASSRRQNNQPQHF.

The chain carries TRBV6-1 and TRBJ2-1; the D is unclear. The germline gives CDR1 MNHNS, CDR2 SASEGT. The CDR3 is made up of 16 amino acids. V lost 4 bases and J lost 2, with 15 bases in between. The CDR3 bases are TGTGCCAGCAGTGGTGAACTGGCGCCCCCCTACAATGAGCAGTTCTTC. It specifies CASSGELAPPYNEQFF.

The rearrangement links TRBV7-9 to TRBJ2-3, with a possible D match to TRBD2 (7 bases). CDR1 and CDR2 (germline): SEHNR, FQNEAQ (reference sequence). Trimming took 3 bases from V and 3 from J, leaving 13 bases between them. The CDR3 is 15 residues long. CDR3 in DNA: TGTGCCAGCAGCTTCCAGGGGAGGGGTACAGATACGCAGTATTTT. It translates to CASSFQGRGTDTQYF.

The rearrangement joins TRBV18 to TRBJ1-3, with D unresolved. V lost 1 base and J 4 bases, leaving 8 bases between the germline ends. This CDR3 spans 14 amino acids. Per germline, CDR1 KGHSH and CDR2 LQKENI. The CDR3 region is CASSPRYEGNTIYF. The CDR3 nucleotides read TGTGCCAGCTCACCACGGTATGAGGGAAACACCATATATTTT. Filled out from reference TRBV18 and TRBJ1-3, the complete variable domain reads NAGVMQNPRHLVRRRGQEARLRCSPMKGHSHVYWYRQLPEEGLKFMVYLQKENIIDESGMPKERFSAEFPKEGPSILRIQQVVRGDSAAYFCASSPRYEGNTIYFGEGSWLTVV.

This clone has more than one count but fewer than ten. The chain couples TRBV7-6 to TRBJ2-3, with no clear D. V lost 1 base and J 6 bases, leaving 17 bases between the germline ends. The CDR3 has 16 amino acids. From germline, CDR1 is SGHVS and CDR2 FNYEAQ. CDR3 residues: CASSLGQALGGDTQYF. The CDR3 DNA reads TGTGCCAGCAGCTTAGGGCAGGCACTTGGTGGGGATACGCAGTATTTT.

The chain's CDR3 is CASESAGNTIYF. The CDR3 region has the DNA TGTGCCAGTGAGTCAGCTGGAAACACCATATATTTT. The chain recombines TRBV19 with TRBJ1-3; D gene ambiguous. CDR1 and CDR2 (germline): LNHDA, SQIVND (reference sequence). V lost 8 bases and J 2 bases, leaving 7 bases between the germline ends. The CDR3 extends over 12 amino acids.

V is TRBV4-1 and J is TRBJ2-7, with TRBD2 matching 7 bases. The length of the CDR3 is 16 residues. With 2 bases clipped from V and 4 bases from J, the junction kept 11 bases outside the gene matches. Germline CDR1 reads MGHRA; CDR2 reads YSYEKL. The CDR3: CASSQLTRRGGYEQYF. The CDR3 DNA reads TGCGCCAGCAGCCAACTAACTAGACGCGGGGGATACGAGCAGTACTTC.

The V gene is TRBV5-1, the J gene TRBJ2-1; maybe TRBD2 (8 bases). CDR1 and CDR2 (germline): SGHRS, YFSETQ. Trimming shortened V by 4 bases and J by 2 bases, and 16 bases separated the two germline ends. CDR3 length equals 16 residues. CDR3 in DNA: TGCGCCAGCAGCGGGACAGCGGGAGTAGCCTACAATGAGCAGTTCTTC. This gives the protein CASSGTAGVAYNEQFF.

The sample holds a few counts of this clone. The rearrangement uses TRBV11-2 and TRBJ2-7, with 8 bases matching TRBD1. The junction had 4 bases not matched to a gene; V was cut back by 0 bases and J by 3 bases. CDR3 size: 15 residues. Germline-derived CDR1 and CDR2 are SGHAT and FQNNGV. The CDR3 nucleotides read TGTGCCAGCAGCTTAGATCAGGGGGCTAACTACGAGCAGTACTTC. Residues: CASSLDQGANYEQYF.

This clone was counted only a few times. This CDR3 is also generated by other DNA sequences in the sample. This sequence joins TRBV14 and TRBJ2-3; D is unclear. CDR3 length: 14 amino acids. V was shortened by 1 base and J by 0 bases, with 5 bases between the two germline ends. Germline-derived CDR1 and CDR2 are SGHDN and FVKESK. CDR3 nucleotide sequence: TGTGCCAGCAGCCAAGTCTCTAGCACAGATACGCAGTATTTT. Protein product: CASSQVSSTDTQYF.

This clone has only a few counts. The chain links TRBV30 to TRBJ2-7; 12 bases map to TRBD2. The CDR3 is 14 residues long. V gave up 3 bases and J gave up 3 bases; unmatched junction bases: 3. Germline V gene data show CDR1 as GTSNPN and CDR2 as SVGIG (reference sequence). CDR3 nucleotide sequence: TGTGCCTGGAGGCGACTAGCGGGAGACTACGAGCAGTACTTC. As protein: CAWRRLAGDYEQYF. The entire variable domain, with the rest obtained from reference TRBV30 and TRBJ2-7, is as follows: SQTIHQWPATLVQPVGSPLSLECTVEGTSNPNLYWYRQAAGRGLQLLFYSVGIGQISSEVPQNLSASRPQDRQFILSSKKLLLSDSGFYLCAWRRLAGDYEQYFGPGTRLTVT.

As to this clone: In the same sample, other DNA sequences code for this CDR3. V and J are TRBV18 and TRBJ2-3; 10 nucleotides line up with TRBD2. The CDR3 has 15 residues. CDR1 and CDR2 from the germline V gene are KGHSH and LQKENI. The J segment lost 6 bases and the V segment lost 6 bases, leaving 9 bases of the junction unmatched. The CDR3 DNA is TGTGCCAGCTCCCCTCGGACTAGCGGTTCGGATACGCAGTATTTT. Translation: CASSPRTSGSDTQYF.

The chain is built from TRBV7-3 and TRBJ2-7; 13 bases line up with TRBD2. Germline V lookup: CDR1 SGHTA, CDR2 FQGTGA. The V gene end was trimmed by 5 bases and the J gene end by 7 bases; junction bases not matched to a gene: 8. This CDR3 comprises 15 residues. The CDR3 coding sequence is TGTGCCAGCAGCCCGCGACTAGCGGGAGGCGATGAGCAGTACTTC. Protein product: CASSPRLAGGDEQYF.

The chain combines TRBV5-1 with TRBJ2-5; D gene unclear. Trimming shortened V by 4 bases and J by 2 bases, and 15 bases separated the two germline ends. Germline V gives CDR1 SGHRS, CDR2 YFSETQ. The CDR3 sequence is 15 residues long. CDR3 in DNA: TGCGCCAGCAGCACCCTGGACGGATTACAAGAGACCCAGTACTTC. Translation: CASSTLDGLQETQYF.

The rearrangement joins TRBV25-1 to TRBJ1-2, with D possibly matching TRBD1 (5 bases). CDR1 and CDR2 (germline): MGHDK, SYGVNS. The CDR3 covers 15 residues. V was cut by 3 bases and J by 4 bases, with 15 bases left in between. CDR3 sequence reads: CASSDMNTGFYGYTF. DNA of the CDR3: TGTGCCAGCAGTGACATGAACACAGGCTTCTATGGCTACACCTTC.

Here the CDR3 reads CASSPSSGRASKGFF. The CDR3 DNA reads as TGTGCCAGCAGTCCTTCTAGCGGGAGGGCCAGTAAGGGGTTCTTC. The rearrangement links TRBV27 to TRBJ2-1; 12 bases match TRBD2. V trimming: 5 bases; J trimming: 15 bases; junction bases outside the gene matches: 14. The CDR3 is made up of 15 amino acids. The germline V gene has CDR1 MNHEY and CDR2 SMNVEV (reference sequence).

This clone was counted ten times or more. This chain uses TRBV5-6 with TRBJ2-5; D unresolved. V was shortened by 1 base and J by 2 bases, with 18 bases between the two germline ends. The CDR3 runs 17 residues. Looked up from germline, CDR1 is SGHDT and CDR2 is YYEEEE. This CDR3 is CASSLRVVAAGQETQYF. The CDR3 DNA reads TGTGCCAGCAGCTTGAGGGTTGTAGCCGCCGGACAAGAGACCCAGTACTTC.

The chain links TRBV7-9 to TRBJ2-4, with a possible D match to TRBD1 (6 bases). V gave up 7 bases and J gave up 2 bases, with 12 bases separating them. The germline CDR1 and CDR2 sequences are SEHNR and FQNEAQ (reference sequence). CDR3 length: 14 amino acids. This chain's CDR3 is CASTPQGTKNIQYF. CDR3 DNA: TGTGCCAGCACCCCCCAGGGGACCAAAAACATTCAGTACTTC.

This sequence joins TRBV27 and TRBJ1-1; 8 positions agree with TRBD1. Germline lookup yields CDR1 MNHEY and CDR2 SMNVEV (reference sequence). This CDR3 spans 19 amino acids. J was trimmed by 0 bases and V by 6 bases; bases with no gene match: 18. DNA for the CDR3: TGTGCCAGCAGGCTCCGACTCTCAGGGGGCCTGATCATGAACACTGAAGCTTTCTTT. Its translation: CASRLRLSGGLIMNTEAFF.

This chain uses TRBV7-9 with TRBJ1-5, with a weak D call TRBD1 (6 bases). In germline, CDR1 is SEHNR, CDR2 FQNEAQ (reference sequence). Trimming cost V 3 bases and J 2 bases, with 17 bases left between them. CDR3 size: 17 residues. The CDR3: CASSFQGIEIGNQPQHF. Here the CDR3 DNA reads TGTGCCAGCAGCTTCCAGGGGATCGAAATTGGCAATCAGCCCCAGCATTTT.

This clone was detected a few times. V gene TRBV5-4 combines with J gene TRBJ2-1; 9 bases fit TRBD1. Germline CDR1 SGHNT, CDR2 YYREEE (reference sequence). V was clipped by 2 bases and J by 10 bases; unmatched bases: 4. The CDR3 consists of 13 residues. The DNA for the CDR3 is TGTGCCAGCAGCTTACAGGGGGCGGGGGAGCAGTTCTTC. Translation: CASSLQGAGEQFF. The variable domain in full, completed from reference TRBV5-4 and TRBJ2-1, reads ETGVTQSPTHLIKTRGQQVTLRCSSQSGHNTVSWYQQALGQGPQFIFQYYREEENGRGNFPPRFSGLQFPNYSSELNVNALELDDSALYLCASSLQGAGEQFFGPGTRLTVL.

Note on this clone: A far more abundant clone sits one base away, making this likely a read error. The sample has other DNA sequences that encode this CDR3 too. The chain has TRBV25-1 and TRBJ2-2, with TRBD1 as a possible D gene (5 bases). CDR1 and CDR2 from the germline V gene are MGHDK and SYGVNS. Trimming removed 6 bases from V and 5 bases from J, with 16 bases in between. The CDR3 extends over 15 amino acids. This CDR3 is CASSPMGQSTGELFF. In DNA form, the CDR3 reads TGTGCCAGCAGCCCAATGGGGCAGTCGACCGGGGAGCTGTTTTTT.

DNA for the CDR3: TGTGCCAGCAGCCAACTAGCGGGTGGTGGGGCCAACGTCCTGACTTTC. Translating it yields CASSQLAGGGANVLTF. The chain uses TRBV6-4 and TRBJ2-6; TRBD2 matches at 9 bases. Trimming removed 6 bases from V and 3 bases from J; junction bases left unmatched: 6. The germline gives CDR1 MRHNA, CDR2 SNTAGT. The CDR3 covers 16 residues.

This clone was detected only once. This chain links TRBV27 with TRBJ2-7; 7 bases line up with TRBD2. This CDR3 is 15 amino acids long. V shed 1 base and J 4 bases; nucleotides not matched to a gene: 7. Germline values: CDR1 MNHEY, CDR2 SMNVEV (reference sequence). The CDR3 spells CASSLLGGSTYEQYF. The CDR3, as DNA: TGTGCCAGCAGTTTATTGGGGGGGAGCACTTACGAGCAGTACTTC.